This T cell receptor beta chain derives from a study of blood T cell repertoires in COVID-19. At the level of the study: Sources were T cells, B-cell-depleted T cells, or PBMCs; the material itself was cDNA or gDNA.

TCRdb's copy holds only in-frame clones and misses some; the assay was immunoSEQ multiplex PCR. Of 200,000 to 250,000 clones listed, around 87% are singletons. Germline V gene data show CDR1 as SGHVS and CDR2 as FNYEAQ. This CDR3 region has 15 residues. V lost 1 base and J lost 6, with 15 bases in between. The specimen was peripheral blood. This clonotype was sampled from a woman in her 70s with active or convalescent COVID-19. The chain couples TRBV7-6 to TRBJ1-2, with D tentatively TRBD1 (6 bases). The DNA for the CDR3 is TGTGCCAGCAGCTTAGAAGGGGGGGGAGGCGATGGCTACACCTTC. Amino acid sequence: CASSLEGGGGDGYTF.